This TCR beta chain originates from a study of T cell changes during pregnancy in multiple sclerosis. J was trimmed by 0 bases and V by 3 bases; bases with no gene match: 6. The germline gives CDR1 KGHSH, CDR2 LQKENI. The CDR3 spans 16 residues. Assay: immunoSEQ multiplex PCR; the TCRdb copy retains only in-frame clones and omits some. The profile shows around 71,000 clones, about 90% of them singletons. The specimen was peripheral blood, collected after pregnancy. The chain carries TRBV18 and TRBJ2-5, with 8 nucleotides matching TRBD2. The TCR originated in a female donor with multiple sclerosis, enrolled in a pregnancy study. The CDR3 sequence: CASSPSLTSDQETQYF. The CDR3 DNA follows: TGTGCCAGCTCACCGTCTCTGACTAGCGACCAAGAGACCCAGTACTTC.